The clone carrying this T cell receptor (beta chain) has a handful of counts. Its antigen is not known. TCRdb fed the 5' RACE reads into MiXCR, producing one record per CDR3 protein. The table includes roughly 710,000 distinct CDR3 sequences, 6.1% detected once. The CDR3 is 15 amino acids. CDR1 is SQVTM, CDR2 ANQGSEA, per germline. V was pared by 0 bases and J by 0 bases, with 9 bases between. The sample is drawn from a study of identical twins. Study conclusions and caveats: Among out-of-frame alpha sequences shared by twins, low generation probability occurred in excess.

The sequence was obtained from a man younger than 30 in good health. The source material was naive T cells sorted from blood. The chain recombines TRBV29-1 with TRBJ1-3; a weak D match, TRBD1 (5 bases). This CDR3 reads CSVEDSGSSGNTIYF. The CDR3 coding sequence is TGCAGCGTTGAAGATTCAGGGAGCTCTGGAAACACCATATATTTT. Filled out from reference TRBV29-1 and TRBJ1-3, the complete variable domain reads SAVISQKPSRDICQRGTSLTIQCQVDSQVTMMFWYRQQPGQSLTLIATANQGSEATYESGFVIDKFPISRPNLTFSTLTVSNMSPEDSSIYLCSVEDSGSSGNTIYFGEGSWLTVV.